A selection of T cell receptor beta chains follows, all from one sample in a study of shared clonotypes between healthy human individuals. Libraries were prepared by immunoSEQ multiplex PCR; TCRdb keeps only in-frame clonotypes and omits some of them. The sample gives some 1 million clones, around 74% of which show up once; 1.4% is in the top ten. Sequencing was performed on memory CD4+ T cells sorted from blood. The receptors here all came from a man aged 18 to 29 in good health. CDR3s include the opening cysteine and the closing phenylalanine or tryptophan. The D gene is left open where the match is weak.

d_call j_call v_call cdr3_aa cdr3_nt
TRBD1 TRBJ1-2 TRBV6-5 CASSTRQGTYGYTF TGTGCCAGCAGTACTCGACAGGGGACCTATGGCTACACCTTC
NA TRBJ2-7 TRBV9 CASSVEGGSMDEQYF TGTGCCAGCAGCGTAGAGGGCGGATCCATGGACGAGCAGTACTTC
NA TRBJ2-6 TRBV5-1 CASSLAGITGLSGANVLTF TGCGCCAGCAGCTTGGCCGGGATCACAGGGTTATCTGGGGCCAACGTCCTGACTTTC
NA TRBJ2-7 TRBV27 CASSLSLGPVGEQYF TGTGCCAGCAGTTTATCTCTTGGACCCGTAGGCGAGCAGTACTTC
TRBD1 TRBJ1-2 TRBV28 CASSSRQGIAGYTF TGTGCCAGCAGCTCTAGACAGGGGATCGCTGGCTACACCTTC
TRBD1 TRBJ1-1 TRBV19 CASSPGTGGAGTEAFF TGTGCCAGTTCCCCCGGGACAGGGGGCGCGGGCACTGAAGCTTTCTTT
NA TRBJ2-7 TRBV27 CASSPSPGGGYEQYF TGTGCCAGCTCCCCCTCCCCAGGGGGAGGCTACGAGCAGTACTTC
NA TRBJ2-1 TRBV5-1 CASSLGSGARLNEQFF TGCGCCAGCAGCTTGGGGTCGGGCGCTAGGCTAAATGAGCAGTTCTTC
NA TRBJ2-7 TRBV2 CASSEDSSYEQYF TGTGCCAGCAGTGAAGACAGCTCCTACGAGCAGTACTTC
NA TRBJ2-5 TRBV5-4 CASSLPRDPETQYF TGTGCCAGCAGCTTGCCAAGGGATCCCGAGACCCAGTACTTC
NA TRBJ2-3 TRBV5-4 CASSQTVRQGQDTQYF TGTGCCAGCAGCCAGACGGTTAGGCAGGGGCAAGATACGCAGTATTTT
TRBD2 TRBJ2-5 TRBV6-6 CASRKGGSSGETQYF TGTGCCAGCAGGAAAGGCGGGAGTTCAGGAGAGACCCAGTACTTC
NA TRBJ1-6 TRBV6-6 CASRTTGYNSPLHF TGTGCCAGCAGAACGACGGGATATAATTCACCCCTCCACTTT
TRBD2 TRBJ2-1 TRBV27 CASSRTTSGYNEQFF TGTGCCAGCAGCCGTACGACTAGCGGATACAATGAGCAGTTCTTC
NA TRBJ2-3 TRBV25-1 CASSEGTVSYTDTQYF TGTGCCAGCAGTGAAGGTACAGTGAGTTACACAGATACGCAGTATTTT